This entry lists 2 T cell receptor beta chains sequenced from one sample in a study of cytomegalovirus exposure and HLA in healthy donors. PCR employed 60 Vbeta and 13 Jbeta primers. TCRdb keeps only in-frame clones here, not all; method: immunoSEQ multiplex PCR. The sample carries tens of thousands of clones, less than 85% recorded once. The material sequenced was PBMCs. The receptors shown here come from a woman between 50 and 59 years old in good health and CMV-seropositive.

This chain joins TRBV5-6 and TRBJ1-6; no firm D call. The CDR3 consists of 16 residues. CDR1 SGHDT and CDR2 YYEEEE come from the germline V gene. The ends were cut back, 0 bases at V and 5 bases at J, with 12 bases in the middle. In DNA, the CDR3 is TGTGCCAGCAGCTTGGTATCAGGCCCTAATAATTCACCCCTCCACTTT. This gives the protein CASSLVSGPNNSPLHF.

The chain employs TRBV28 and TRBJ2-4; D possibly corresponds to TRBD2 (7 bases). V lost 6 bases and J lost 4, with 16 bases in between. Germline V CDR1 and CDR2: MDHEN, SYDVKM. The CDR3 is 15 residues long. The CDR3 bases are TGTGCCAGCAGACCAGTAGGGGGGGCGAAAAACATTCAGTACTTC. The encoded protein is CASRPVGGAKNIQYF.